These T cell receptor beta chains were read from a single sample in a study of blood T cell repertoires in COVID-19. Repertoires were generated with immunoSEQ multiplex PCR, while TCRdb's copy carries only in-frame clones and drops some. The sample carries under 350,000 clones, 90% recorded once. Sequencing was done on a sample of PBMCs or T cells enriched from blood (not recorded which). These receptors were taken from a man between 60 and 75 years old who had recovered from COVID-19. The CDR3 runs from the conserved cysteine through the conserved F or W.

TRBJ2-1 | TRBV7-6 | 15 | CASSLITSGANEQFF
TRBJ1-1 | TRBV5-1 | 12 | CASRRGDSEAFF
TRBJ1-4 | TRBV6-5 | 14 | CASREFGGGEKLFF
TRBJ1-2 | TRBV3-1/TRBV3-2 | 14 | CASSPTLAGYGYTF
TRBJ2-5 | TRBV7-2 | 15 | CASSANLAGSETQYF
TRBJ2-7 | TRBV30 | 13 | CASKGQGLGEQYF
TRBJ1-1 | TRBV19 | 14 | CASRGEGRVTEAFF
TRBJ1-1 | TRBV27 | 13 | CASSYRENTEAFF
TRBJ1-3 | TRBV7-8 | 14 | CASSLVGPGNTIYF
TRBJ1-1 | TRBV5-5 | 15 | CASRRTGKGDTEAFF
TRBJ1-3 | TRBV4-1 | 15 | CASSQSPGQGNTIYF
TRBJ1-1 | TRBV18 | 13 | CASSPLQGTEAFF